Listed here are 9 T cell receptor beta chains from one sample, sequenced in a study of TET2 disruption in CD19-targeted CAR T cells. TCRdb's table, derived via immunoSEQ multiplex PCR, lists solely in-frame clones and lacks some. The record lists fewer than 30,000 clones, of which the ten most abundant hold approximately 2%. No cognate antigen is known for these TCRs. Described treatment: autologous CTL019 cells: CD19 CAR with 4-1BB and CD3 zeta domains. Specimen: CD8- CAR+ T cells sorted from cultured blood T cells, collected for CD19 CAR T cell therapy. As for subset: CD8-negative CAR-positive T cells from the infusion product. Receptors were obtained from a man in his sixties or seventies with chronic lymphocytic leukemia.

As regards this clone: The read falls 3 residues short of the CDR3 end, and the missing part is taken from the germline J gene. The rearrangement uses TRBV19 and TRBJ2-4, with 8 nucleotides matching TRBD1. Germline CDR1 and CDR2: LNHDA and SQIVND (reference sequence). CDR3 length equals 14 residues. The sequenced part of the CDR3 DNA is TGTGCCAGTATGAGTGCAGGGGGCGCGGAGACT. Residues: CASMSAGGAET. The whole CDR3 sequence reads CASMSAGGAETQYF.

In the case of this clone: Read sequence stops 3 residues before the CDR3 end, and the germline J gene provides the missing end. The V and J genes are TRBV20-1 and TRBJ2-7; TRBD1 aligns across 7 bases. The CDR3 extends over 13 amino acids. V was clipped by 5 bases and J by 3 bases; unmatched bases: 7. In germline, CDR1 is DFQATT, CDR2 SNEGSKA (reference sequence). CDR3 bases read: TGCAGTGCTCCCAGACAGGGATTCTACGAG. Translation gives CSAPRQGFYE. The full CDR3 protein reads CSAPRQGFYEQYF.

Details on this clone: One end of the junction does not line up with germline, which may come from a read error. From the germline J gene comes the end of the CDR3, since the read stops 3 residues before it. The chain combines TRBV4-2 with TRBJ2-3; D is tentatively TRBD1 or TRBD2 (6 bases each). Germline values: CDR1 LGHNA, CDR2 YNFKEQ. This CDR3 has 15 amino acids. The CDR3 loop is CASSQDPEGADTQYF. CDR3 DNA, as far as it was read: TGCGCCAGCAGCCAAGATCCGGAGGGGGCAGATACG.

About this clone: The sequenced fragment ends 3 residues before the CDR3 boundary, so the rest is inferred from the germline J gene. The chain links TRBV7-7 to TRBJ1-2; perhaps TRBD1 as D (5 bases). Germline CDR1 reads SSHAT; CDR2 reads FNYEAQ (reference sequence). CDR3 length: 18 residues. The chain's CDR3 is CASSLTRSGSVGTDTYTF. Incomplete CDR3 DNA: TGTGCCAGCAGCTTAACGAGGTCAGGGTCAGTCGGCACAGATACC.

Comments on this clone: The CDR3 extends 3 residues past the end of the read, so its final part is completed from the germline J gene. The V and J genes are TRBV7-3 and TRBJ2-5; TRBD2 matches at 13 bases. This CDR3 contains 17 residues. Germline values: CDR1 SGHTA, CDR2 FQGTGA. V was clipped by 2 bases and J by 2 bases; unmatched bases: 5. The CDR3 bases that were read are TGTGCCAGCAGCTTAGGGGGACTAGCGGGGACTCAAGAGACC. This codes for CASSLGGLAGTQET. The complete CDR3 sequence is CASSLGGLAGTQETQYF.

CDR3 DNA (partial): TGCAGTGCTAGATGGGGGGACAGCTCCTATAATTCACCC. Amino acids: CSARWGDSSYNSP. The CDR3 reads in full as CSARWGDSSYNSPLHF. V gene TRBV20-1 combines with J gene TRBJ1-6; 7 bases line up with TRBD1. Read coverage stops 3 residues before the CDR3 terminus; the germline J gene supplies the remainder. Trimming removed 2 bases from V and 0 bases from J; junction bases left unmatched: 4. In germline, CDR1 is DFQATT, CDR2 SNEGSKA (reference sequence). The CDR3 loop spans 16 amino acids.

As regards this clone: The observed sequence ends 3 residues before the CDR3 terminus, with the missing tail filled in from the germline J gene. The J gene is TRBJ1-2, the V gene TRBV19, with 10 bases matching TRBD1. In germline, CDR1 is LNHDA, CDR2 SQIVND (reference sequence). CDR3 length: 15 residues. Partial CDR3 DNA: TGTGCCAGTAGTCACAGGACAGGGGGGTCCTACGAC. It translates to CASSHRTGGSYD. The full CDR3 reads CASSHRTGGSYDYTF.

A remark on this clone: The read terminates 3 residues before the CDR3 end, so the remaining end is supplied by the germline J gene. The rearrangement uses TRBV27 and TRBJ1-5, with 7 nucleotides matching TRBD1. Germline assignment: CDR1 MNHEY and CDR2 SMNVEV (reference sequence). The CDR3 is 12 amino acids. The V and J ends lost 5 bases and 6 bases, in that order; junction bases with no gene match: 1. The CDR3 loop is CASSQGGQPQHF. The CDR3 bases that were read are TGTGCCAGCAGTCAGGGGGGTCAGCCC.

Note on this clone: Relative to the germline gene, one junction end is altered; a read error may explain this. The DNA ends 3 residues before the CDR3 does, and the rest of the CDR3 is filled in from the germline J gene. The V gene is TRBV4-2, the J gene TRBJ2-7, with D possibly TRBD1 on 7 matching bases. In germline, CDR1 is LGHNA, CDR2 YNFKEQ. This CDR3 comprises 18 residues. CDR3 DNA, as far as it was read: TGCGCCAGCAGCCAAGATAGGGCGGGACAGACGAGCTCCTACGAG. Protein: CASSQDRAGQTSSYE. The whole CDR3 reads CASSQDRAGQTSSYEQYF.